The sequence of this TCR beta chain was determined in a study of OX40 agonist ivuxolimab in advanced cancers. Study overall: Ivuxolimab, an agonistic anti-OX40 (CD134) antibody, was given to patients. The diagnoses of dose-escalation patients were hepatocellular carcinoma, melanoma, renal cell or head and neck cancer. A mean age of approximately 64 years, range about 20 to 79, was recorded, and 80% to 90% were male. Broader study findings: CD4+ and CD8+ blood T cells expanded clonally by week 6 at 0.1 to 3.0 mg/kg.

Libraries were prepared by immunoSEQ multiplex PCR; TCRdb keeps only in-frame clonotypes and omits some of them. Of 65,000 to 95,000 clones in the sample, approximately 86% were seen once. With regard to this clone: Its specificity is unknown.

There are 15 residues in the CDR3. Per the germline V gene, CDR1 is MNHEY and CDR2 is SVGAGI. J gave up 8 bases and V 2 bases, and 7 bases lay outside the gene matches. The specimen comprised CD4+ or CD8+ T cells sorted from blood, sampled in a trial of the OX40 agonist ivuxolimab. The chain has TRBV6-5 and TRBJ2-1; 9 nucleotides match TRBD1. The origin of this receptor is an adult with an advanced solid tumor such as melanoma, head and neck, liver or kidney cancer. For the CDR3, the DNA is TGTGCCAGCAGTTACCTAGGACAGGGGAGGGATGAGCAGTTCTTC. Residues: CASSYLGQGRDEQFF.